This paragraph covers one TCR beta chain sequence. No cognate antigen has been identified for it. No clone much larger than this one lies a single base away; base qualities are absent. Library preparation used 5' RACE. These reads were obtained on an Illumina HiSeq 2000. A universal primer binding site was introduced by template switching, and a unique molecular identifier was present in the final cDNA, enabling accurate counting of TCR cDNA molecules. Specific primers in the conserved constant-segment region were used to synthesize first-strand cDNA for TCR alpha and beta chains. Each cDNA library was double barcoded, with a SMART-Mk sample barcode plus Illumina barcodes, to control for contamination. TruSeq adapter sequences along with Illumina sample barcodes were introduced in two successive PCR steps. Sequencing of the TCR alpha and beta cDNA libraries was done on the Illumina HiSeq platform using custom primers. From the authors' description of their analysis: Unique molecular identifiers were extracted from raw reads with MiGEC, and CDR3 positions were determined with MiXCR. For each individual, recombination models were inferred using an EM algorithm with the repgenHMM and IGoR tools. The analysis of shared clonotypes was done with the tcR package in R, with sharing normalized by the product of cloneset sizes. Out-of-frame nonproductive sequences were analyzed to study raw recombination free of thymic and clonal selection effects. Clones were called with MiXCR by TCRdb after fastp trimmed the public reads at Q25, and only in-frame beta chains were retained. Rows with one shared CDR3 protein collapse into an entry with the most common genes and DNA. The V and J calls here are based on TCRdb, not the publication. In this sample the table shows 500,000 or so distinct CDR3 sequences, roughly 21% of which occur a single time. Clones ranked in the top ten supply around 0.9% of the sample.

Every donor in the study was a healthy Caucasian. Three pairs of female monozygotic twins, all aged roughly 18 to 29 years, were included in the twin cohort. Positive isolation kits from Invitrogen were used to isolate the CD4+ and CD8+ T cell populations. From the cysteine up to the phenylalanine, the CDR3 has a length of 16 residues. Of the read, only the CDR3 DNA is kept; its 48 bases are in frame from base 1. The CDR1 and CDR2 encoded by the germline V gene are MNHEY and SVGAGI. The junction shows trimming of 2 bases on V and 9 bases on J, plus 20 bases between the germline ends. These data come from a study of identical twins (dated by TCRdb to the mid-2010s). Turning to the overall study: TCR alpha and beta repertoires from monozygotic twins, unrelated adults of various ages and cord blood were deep-sequenced to test whether fetal clonotypes persist. To rule out contamination, replicate twin experiments were performed at different times with different library preparation protocols. What the research found in general, with its limitations: In monozygotic twins, recombination models systematically underestimated out-of-frame TCR alpha sharing, but the models matched the sharing seen between unrelated individuals. Fewer insertions were carried by abundant cord blood beta clonotypes, a similar but weaker trend appeared in young adult naive repertoires, and no such trend appeared in memory repertoires. Zero-insertion analyses could be partly confounded by invariant T cells such as MAIT and iNKT, though diverse VJ usage argued against such confounding for most clonotypes. Conclusions relied on cross-sectional statistical analysis, since the same donors could not be followed over many years. Compared with coincidental sharing between unrelated individuals, an excess of low generation-probability sequences was observed among out-of-frame TCR alpha sequences shared between twins. Excess twin sharing in beta out-of-frame sequences was weaker because fewer shared sequences lowered the signal-to-noise ratio.

These data were also filed under a second study, of T cells expressing NK-cell markers. Taken from the second paper: TCR beta-chain repertoires were profiled in sorted CD3+CD56+NKG2C+, CD3+CD56+NKG2C- and CD3+CD56-NKG2C+ T-cell subsets from several donors. Among the eight sequenced donors, seven were HCMV-seropositive and one was HCMV-seronegative. In several experiments an anti-gammadeltaTCR antibody was added to restrict sorting to alphabetaTCR-expressing T cells. In roughly 6 donors, the dominant CD3+CD56+NKG2C+ clonotypes were found to rank among the top 10 CD8+ clonotypes and to make up about 1.0-7.5% of CD8+ T cells. Those dominant clonotypes were again the most abundant among CD3+CD56-NKG2C+ cells in four donors, at about 28.3-65%. Whether the expanded NKG2C-expressing T cell clones were specific for HCMV antigens was left unclear. All eight donors whose samples were sequenced were randomly selected healthy volunteers, three of them men and five women. HCMV-specific IgG was detected in serum with a commercial ELISA kit to determine HCMV serostatus. MIGEC was used to demultiplex reads and group reads by UMI, and MiTCR was used to assemble and quantify clonotypes. To exclude erroneous sequences, any TCR cDNA sequence not supported by at least two reads was discarded. The tcR package was used for downstream repertoire analysis, and clonotypes were matched across fractions by CDR3 nucleotide sequence plus V segment. VDJmatch was used to annotate antigen specificity against VDJdb, with one amino acid substitution in CDR3 permitted.

The chain employs TRBV6-5 and TRBJ2-4, with the D call perhaps TRBD1 or TRBD2, each one matching 5 bases. This clonotype was obtained from a woman under 30 in good health. The specimen sequenced was CD4+ T cells sorted from blood. The sequenced DNA: TGTGCCAGCAGTTACAATGGGGGTGTAGGCTTGGGCATTCAGTACTTC. Translated, this is CASSYNGGVGLGIQYF.